The T cell receptor (beta chain) described here comes from a study of control samples from healthy donors and cancer patients. In regard to this clone: Other DNA variants within this sample encode the same CDR3.

Trimming left V 2 bases short and J 4 bases short, with 6 bases between. The CDR3 totals 12 residues. Germline CDR1 SGHRS, CDR2 YFSETQ. Profiled with immunoSEQ multiplex PCR; TCRdb holds only in-frame clones, not every one. The sample lists about 160,000 clones; approximately 90% were seen once. This clonotype was obtained from a man aged 30 to 39 in good health. Sequencing was carried out using blood. The chain has TRBV5-1 and TRBJ1-2; no firm D call. The CDR3 sequence: CASSLPPYGYTF. CDR3 DNA sequence: TGCGCCAGCAGCTTACCCCCCTATGGCTACACCTTC.